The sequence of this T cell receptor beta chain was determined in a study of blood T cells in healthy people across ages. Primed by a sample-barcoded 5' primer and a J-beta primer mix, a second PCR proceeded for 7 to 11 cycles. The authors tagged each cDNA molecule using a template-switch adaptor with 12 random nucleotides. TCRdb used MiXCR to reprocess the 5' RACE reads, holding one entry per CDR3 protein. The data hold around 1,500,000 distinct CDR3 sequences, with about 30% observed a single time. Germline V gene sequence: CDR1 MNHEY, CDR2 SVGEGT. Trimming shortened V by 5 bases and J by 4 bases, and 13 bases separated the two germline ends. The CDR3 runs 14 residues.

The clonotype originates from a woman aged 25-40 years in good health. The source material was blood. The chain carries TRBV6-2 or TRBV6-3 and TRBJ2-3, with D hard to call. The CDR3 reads CASSPPDAADTQYF. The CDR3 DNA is TGTGCCAGCAGTCCCCCGGACGCCGCAGATACGCAGTATTTT.